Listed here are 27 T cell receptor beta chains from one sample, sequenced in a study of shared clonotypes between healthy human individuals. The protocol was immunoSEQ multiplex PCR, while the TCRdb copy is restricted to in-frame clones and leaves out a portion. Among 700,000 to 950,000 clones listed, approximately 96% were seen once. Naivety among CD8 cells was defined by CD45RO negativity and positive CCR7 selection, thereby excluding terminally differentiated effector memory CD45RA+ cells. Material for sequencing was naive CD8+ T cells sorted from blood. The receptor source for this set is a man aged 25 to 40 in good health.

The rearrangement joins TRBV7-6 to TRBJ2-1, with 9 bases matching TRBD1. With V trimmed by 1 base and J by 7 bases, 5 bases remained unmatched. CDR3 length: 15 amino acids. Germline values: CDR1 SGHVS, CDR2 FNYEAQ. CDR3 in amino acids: CASSLDRGPGNEQFF. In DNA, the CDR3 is TGTGCCAGCAGCTTAGACAGGGGGCCGGGGAATGAGCAGTTCTTC.

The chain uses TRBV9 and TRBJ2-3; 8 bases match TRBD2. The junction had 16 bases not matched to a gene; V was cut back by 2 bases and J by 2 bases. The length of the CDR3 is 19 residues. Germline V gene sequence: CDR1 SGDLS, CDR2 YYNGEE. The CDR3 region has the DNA TGTGCCAGCAGCGTGGGTCTCGGACTATTGACTAGCGCCACAGATACGCAGTATTTT. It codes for CASSVGLGLLTSATDTQYF.

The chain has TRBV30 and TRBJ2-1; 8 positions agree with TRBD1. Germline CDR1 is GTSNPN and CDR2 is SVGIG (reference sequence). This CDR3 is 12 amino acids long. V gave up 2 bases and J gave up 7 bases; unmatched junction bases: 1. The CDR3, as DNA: TGTGCCTGGAGTACAGGGGGGAATGAGCAGTTCTTC. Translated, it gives CAWSTGGNEQFF. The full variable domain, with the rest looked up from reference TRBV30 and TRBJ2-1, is SQTIHQWPATLVQPVGSPLSLECTVEGTSNPNLYWYRQAAGRGLQLLFYSVGIGQISSEVPQNLSASRPQDRQFILSSKKLLLSDSGFYLCAWSTGGNEQFFGPGTRLTVL.

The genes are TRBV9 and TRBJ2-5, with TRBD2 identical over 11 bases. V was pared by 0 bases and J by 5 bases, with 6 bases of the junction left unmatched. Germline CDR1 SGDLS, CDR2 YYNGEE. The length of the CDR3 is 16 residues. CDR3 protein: CASSVGGTSGLETQYF. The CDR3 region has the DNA TGTGCCAGCAGCGTAGGGGGGACTAGCGGACTGGAGACCCAGTACTTC.

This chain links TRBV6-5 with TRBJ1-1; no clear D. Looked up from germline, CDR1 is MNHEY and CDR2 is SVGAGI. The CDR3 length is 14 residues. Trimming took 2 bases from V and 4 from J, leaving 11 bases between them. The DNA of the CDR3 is TGTGCCAGCAGTTACGGCGTCGGGAGCACTGAAGCTTTCTTT. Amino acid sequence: CASSYGVGSTEAFF.

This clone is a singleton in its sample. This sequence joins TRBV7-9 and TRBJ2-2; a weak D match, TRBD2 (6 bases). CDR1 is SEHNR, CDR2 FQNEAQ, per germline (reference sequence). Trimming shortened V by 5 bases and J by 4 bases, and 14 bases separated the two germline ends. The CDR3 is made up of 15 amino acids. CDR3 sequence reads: CASSGRDLPTGELFF. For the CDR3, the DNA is TGTGCCAGCAGCGGCCGGGACTTACCCACCGGGGAGCTGTTTTTT.

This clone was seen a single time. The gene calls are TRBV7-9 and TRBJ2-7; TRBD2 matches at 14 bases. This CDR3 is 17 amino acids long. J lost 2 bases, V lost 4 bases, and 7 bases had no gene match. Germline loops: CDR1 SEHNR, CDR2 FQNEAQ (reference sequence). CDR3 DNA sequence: TGTGCCAGCAGCTCGGGACTAGCGGGGGTAAAGACCTACGAGCAGTACTTC. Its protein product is CASSSGLAGVKTYEQYF.

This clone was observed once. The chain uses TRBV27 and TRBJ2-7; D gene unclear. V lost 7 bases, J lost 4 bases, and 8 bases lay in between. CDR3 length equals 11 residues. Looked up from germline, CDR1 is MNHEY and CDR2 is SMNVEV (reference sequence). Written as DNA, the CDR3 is TGTGCCAGCAACGACTGGTACGAGCAGTACTTC. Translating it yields CASNDWYEQYF.

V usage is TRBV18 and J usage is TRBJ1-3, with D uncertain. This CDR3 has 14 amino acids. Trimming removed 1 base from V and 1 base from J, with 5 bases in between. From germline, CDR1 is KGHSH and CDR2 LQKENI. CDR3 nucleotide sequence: TGTGCCAGCTCACCACGGGGATCTGGAAACACCATATATTTT. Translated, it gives CASSPRGSGNTIYF. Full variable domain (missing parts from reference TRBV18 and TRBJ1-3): NAGVMQNPRHLVRRRGQEARLRCSPMKGHSHVYWYRQLPEEGLKFMVYLQKENIIDESGMPKERFSAEFPKEGPSILRIQQVVRGDSAAYFCASSPRGSGNTIYFGEGSWLTVV.

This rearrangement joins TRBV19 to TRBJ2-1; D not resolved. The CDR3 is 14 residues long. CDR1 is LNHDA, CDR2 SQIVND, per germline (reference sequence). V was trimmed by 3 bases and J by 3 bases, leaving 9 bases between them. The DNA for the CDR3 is TGTGCCAGTAGTATTGGCGGTGTCTACAATGAGCAGTTCTTC. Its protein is CASSIGGVYNEQFF.

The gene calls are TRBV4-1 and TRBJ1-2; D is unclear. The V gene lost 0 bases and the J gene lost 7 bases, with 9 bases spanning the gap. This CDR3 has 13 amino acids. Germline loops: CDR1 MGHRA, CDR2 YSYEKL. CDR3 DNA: TGCGCCAGCAGCCAAGATCTATCCCCTGGCTACACCTTC. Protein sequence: CASSQDLSPGYTF.

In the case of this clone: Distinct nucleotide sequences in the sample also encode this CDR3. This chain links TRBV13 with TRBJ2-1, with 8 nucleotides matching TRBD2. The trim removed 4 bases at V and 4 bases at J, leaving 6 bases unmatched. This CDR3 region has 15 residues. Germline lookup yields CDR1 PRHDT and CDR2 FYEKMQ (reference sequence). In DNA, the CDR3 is TGTGCCAGCAGCTCCGGACTAGCTAGTTACAATGAGCAGTTCTTC. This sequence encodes CASSSGLASYNEQFF.

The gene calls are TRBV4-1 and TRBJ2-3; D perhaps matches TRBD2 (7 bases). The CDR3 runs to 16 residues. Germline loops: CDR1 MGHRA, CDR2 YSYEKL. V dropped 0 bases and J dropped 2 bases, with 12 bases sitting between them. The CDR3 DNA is TGCGCCAGCAGCCAAGAATCGGGGGGCTTCACAGATACGCAGTATTTT. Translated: CASSQESGGFTDTQYF.

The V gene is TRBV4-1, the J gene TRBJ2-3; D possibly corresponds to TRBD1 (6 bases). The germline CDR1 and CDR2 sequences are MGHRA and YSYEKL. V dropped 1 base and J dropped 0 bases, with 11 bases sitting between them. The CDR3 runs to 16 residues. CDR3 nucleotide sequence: TGCGCCAGCAGCCAAGTAGCCGACAGGAGCACAGATACGCAGTATTTT. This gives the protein CASSQVADRSTDTQYF.

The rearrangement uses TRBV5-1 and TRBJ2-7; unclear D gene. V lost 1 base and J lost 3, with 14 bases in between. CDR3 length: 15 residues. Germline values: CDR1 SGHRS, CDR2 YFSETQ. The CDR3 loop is CASSLSMAINYEQYF. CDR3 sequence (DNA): TGCGCCAGCAGCTTGTCGATGGCCATAAACTACGAGCAGTACTTC.

In nucleotides, the CDR3 is TGCAGCGTTGTCGGGCTGGGTGAAAAACTGTTTTTT. Residues: CSVVGLGEKLFF. The chain couples TRBV29-1 to TRBJ1-4; D gene unclear. The germline gives CDR1 SQVTM, CDR2 ANQGSEA. The V gene lost 4 bases and the J gene lost 7 bases, with 10 bases spanning the gap. The CDR3 has 12 residues. The full variable domain, rest sourced from reference TRBV29-1 and TRBJ1-4, is SAVISQKPSRDICQRGTSLTIQCQVDSQVTMMFWYRQQPGQSLTLIATANQGSEATYESGFVIDKFPISRPNLTFSTLTVSNMSPEDSSIYLCSVVGLGEKLFFGSGTQLSVL.

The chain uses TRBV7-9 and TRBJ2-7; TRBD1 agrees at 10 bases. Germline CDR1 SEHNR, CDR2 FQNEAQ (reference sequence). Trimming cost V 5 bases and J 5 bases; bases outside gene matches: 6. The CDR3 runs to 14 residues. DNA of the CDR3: TGTGCCAGCAGCCAAGGACAGGGGGAAGACGAGCAGTACTTC. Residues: CASSQGQGEDEQYF.

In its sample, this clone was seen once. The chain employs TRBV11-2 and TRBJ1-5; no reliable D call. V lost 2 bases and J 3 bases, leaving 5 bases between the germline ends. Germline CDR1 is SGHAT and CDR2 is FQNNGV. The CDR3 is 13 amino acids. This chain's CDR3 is CASSLQINQPQHF. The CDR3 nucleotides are TGTGCCAGCAGCTTACAGATCAATCAGCCCCAGCATTTT. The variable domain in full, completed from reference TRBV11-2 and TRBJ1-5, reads EAGVAQSPRYKIIEKRQSVAFWCNPISGHATLYWYQQILGQGPKLLIQFQNNGVVDDSQLPKDRFSAERLKGVDSTLKIQPAKLEDSAVYLCASSLQINQPQHFGDGTRLSIL.

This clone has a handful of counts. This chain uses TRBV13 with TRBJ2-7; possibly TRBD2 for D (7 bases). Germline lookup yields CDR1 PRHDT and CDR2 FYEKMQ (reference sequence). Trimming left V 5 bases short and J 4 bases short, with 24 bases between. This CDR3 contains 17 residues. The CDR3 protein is CASSPVGGRRETYEQYF. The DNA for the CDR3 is TGTGCCAGCAGCCCGGTTGGGGGGCGGCGGGAGACGTACGAGCAGTACTTC.

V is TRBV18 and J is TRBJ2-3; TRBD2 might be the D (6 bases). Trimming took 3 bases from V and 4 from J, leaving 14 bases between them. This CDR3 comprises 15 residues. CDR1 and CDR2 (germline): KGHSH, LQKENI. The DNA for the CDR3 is TGTGCCAGCTCACCTAATGCGGGAAAGGCAGATACGCAGTATTTT. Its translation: CASSPNAGKADTQYF. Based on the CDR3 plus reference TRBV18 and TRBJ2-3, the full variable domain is NAGVMQNPRHLVRRRGQEARLRCSPMKGHSHVYWYRQLPEEGLKFMVYLQKENIIDESGMPKERFSAEFPKEGPSILRIQQVVRGDSAAYFCASSPNAGKADTQYFGPGTRLTVL.

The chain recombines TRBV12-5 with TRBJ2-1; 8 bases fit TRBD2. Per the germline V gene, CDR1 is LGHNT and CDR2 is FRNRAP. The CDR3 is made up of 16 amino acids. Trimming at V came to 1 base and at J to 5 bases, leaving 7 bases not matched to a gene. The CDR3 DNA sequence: TGTGCTAGTGGTTTGGGTGTAGCGGGATGGGACAATGAGCAGTTCTTC. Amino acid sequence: CASGLGVAGWDNEQFF.

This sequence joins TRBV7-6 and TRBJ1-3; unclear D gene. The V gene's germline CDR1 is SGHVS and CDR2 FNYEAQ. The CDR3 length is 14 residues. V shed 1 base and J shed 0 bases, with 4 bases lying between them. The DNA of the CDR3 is TGTGCCAGCAGCTTAGATACCTCTGGAAACACCATATATTTT. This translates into CASSLDTSGNTIYF.

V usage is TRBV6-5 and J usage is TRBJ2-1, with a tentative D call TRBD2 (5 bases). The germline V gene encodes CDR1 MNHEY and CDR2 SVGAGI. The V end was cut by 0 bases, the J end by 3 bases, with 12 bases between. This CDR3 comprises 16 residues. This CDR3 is CASSYSASHYYNEQFF. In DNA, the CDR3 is TGTGCCAGCAGTTACTCGGCTAGCCACTACTACAATGAGCAGTTCTTC.

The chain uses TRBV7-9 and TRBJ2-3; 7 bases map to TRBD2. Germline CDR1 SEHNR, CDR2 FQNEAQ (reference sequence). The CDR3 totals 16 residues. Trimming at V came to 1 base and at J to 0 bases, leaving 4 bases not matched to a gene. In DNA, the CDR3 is TGTGCCAGCAGCTTAGGGCTAGCGGTGAGCACAGATACGCAGTATTTT. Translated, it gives CASSLGLAVSTDTQYF.

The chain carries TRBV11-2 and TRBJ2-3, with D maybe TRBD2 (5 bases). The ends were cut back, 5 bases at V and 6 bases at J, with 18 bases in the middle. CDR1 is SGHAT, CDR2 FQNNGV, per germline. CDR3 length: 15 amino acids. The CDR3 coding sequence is TGTGCCAGCAGCCTGACGGGGTCGGGTTTGGATACGCAGTATTTT. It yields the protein CASSLTGSGLDTQYF.

As DNA, the CDR3 is TGCGCCAGCAGCTTGACTCTGACGGACGAGCAGTACTTC. This codes for CASSLTLTDEQYF. The chain employs TRBV5-1 and TRBJ2-7; D is uncertain. CDR1 is SGHRS, CDR2 YFSETQ, per germline. Trimming removed 1 base at V and 5 bases at J, with 10 bases between. This CDR3 region has 13 residues.

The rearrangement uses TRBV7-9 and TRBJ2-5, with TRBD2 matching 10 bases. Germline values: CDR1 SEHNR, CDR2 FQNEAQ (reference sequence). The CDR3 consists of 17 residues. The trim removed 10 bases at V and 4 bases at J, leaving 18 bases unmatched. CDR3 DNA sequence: TGTGCCACTACAGGGTTTCTAGCGGGAGATTCAGTAGAGACCCAGTACTTC. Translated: CATTGFLAGDSVETQYF.